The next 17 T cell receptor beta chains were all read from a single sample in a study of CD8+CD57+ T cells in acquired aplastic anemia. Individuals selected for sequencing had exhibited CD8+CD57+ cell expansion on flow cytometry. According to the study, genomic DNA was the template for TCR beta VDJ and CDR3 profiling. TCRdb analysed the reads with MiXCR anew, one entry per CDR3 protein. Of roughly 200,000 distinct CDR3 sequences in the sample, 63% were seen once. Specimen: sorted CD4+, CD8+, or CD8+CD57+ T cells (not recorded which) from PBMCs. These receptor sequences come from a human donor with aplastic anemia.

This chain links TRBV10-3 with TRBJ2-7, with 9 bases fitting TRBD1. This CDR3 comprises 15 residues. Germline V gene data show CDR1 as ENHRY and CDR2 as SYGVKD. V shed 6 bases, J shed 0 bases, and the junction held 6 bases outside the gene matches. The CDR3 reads CAISKTGGTSYEQYF. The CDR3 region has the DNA TGTGCCATCAGCAAAACAGGGGGCACCTCCTACGAGCAGTACTTC.

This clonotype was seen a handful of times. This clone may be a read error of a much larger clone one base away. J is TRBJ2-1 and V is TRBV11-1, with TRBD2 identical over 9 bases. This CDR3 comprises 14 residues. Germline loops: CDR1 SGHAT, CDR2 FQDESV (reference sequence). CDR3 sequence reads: CARSLAGVSHEQFF. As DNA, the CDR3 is TGTGCCCGCAGCTTAGCGGGGGTGTCCCATGAGCAGTTCTTC. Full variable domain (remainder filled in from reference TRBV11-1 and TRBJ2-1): EAEVAQSPRYKITEKSQAVAFWCDPISGHATLYWYRQILGQGPELLVQFQDESVVDDSQLPKDRFSAERLKGVDSTLKIQPAELGDSAMYLCARSLAGVSHEQFFGPGTRLTVL.

The CDR3 is CASSTVSLAGGANEQFF. The CDR3, as DNA: TGTGCCAGCAGCACCGTATCTCTAGCGGGGGGCGCCAATGAGCAGTTCTTC. V usage is TRBV7-2 and J usage is TRBJ2-1; 11 bases match TRBD2. J was trimmed by 6 bases and V by 5 bases; bases with no gene match: 12. Germline loops: CDR1 SGHTA, CDR2 FQGNSA. CDR3 size: 17 residues.

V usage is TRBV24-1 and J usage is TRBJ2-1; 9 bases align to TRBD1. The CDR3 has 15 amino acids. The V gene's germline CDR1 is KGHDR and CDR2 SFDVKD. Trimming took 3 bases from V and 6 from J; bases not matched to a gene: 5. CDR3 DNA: TGTGCCACCAGTGATGGGGACAGGGTATCCAATGAGCAGTTCTTC. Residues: CATSDGDRVSNEQFF.

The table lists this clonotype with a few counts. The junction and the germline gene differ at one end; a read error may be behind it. The chain's CDR3 is CASSPTDNSPLHF. The CDR3 DNA follows: TGTGCTAGCAGCCCCACAGATAATTCACCCCTCCATTTT. V usage is TRBV7-7 and J usage is TRBJ1-6; D ambiguous. The CDR3 covers 13 residues. Per the germline V gene, CDR1 is SSHAT and CDR2 is FNYEAQ (reference sequence).

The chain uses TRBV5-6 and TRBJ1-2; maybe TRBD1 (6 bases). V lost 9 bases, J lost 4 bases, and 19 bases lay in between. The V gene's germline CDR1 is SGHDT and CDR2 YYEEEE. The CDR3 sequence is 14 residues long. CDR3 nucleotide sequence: TGTGCCACCAGGCCCACAGGGCTCGGCTATGGCTACACCTTC. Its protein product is CATRPTGLGYGYTF.

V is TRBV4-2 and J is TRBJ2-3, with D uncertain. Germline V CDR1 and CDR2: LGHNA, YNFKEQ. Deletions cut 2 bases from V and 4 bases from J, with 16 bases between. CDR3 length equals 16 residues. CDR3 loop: CASSQTPGGWADTQYF. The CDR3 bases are TGTGCCAGCAGCCAAACGCCTGGTGGCTGGGCAGATACGCAGTATTTT.

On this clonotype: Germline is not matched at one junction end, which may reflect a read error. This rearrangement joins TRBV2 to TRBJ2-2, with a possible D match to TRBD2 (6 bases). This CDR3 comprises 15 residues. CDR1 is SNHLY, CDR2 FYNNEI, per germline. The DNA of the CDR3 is TGTGCCAGCAGTCGGGACTTTTTAAGGACCGGGGAGTTGTTTTTT. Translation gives CASSRDFLRTGELFF.

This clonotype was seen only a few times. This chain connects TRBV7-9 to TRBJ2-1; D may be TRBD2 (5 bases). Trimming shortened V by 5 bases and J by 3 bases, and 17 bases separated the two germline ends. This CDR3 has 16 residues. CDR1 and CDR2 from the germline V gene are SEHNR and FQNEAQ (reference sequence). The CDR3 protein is CASSVSGAGYYNEQFF. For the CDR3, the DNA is TGTGCCAGCAGCGTGAGCGGAGCTGGGTACTACAATGAGCAGTTCTTC.

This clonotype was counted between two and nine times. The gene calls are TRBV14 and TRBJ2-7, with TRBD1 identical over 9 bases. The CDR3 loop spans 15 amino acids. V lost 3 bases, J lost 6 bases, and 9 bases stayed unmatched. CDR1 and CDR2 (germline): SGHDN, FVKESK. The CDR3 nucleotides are TGTGCCAGCAGCCAGGGACAGGGATGGTTGGGCGAGCAGTACTTC. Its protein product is CASSQGQGWLGEQYF. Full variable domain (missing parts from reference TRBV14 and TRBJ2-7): EAGVTQFPSHSVIEKGQTVTLRCDPISGHDNLYWYRRVMGKEIKFLLHFVKESKQDESGMPNNRFLAERTGGTYSTLKVQPAELEDSGVYFCASSQGQGWLGEQYFGPGTRLTVT.

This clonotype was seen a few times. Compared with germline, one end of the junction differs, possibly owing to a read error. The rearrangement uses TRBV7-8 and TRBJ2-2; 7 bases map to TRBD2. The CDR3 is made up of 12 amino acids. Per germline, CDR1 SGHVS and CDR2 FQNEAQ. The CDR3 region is CASSGVTGVLFF. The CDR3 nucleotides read TGCGCCAGCAGCGGGGTCACCGGGGTGCTGTTTTTT.

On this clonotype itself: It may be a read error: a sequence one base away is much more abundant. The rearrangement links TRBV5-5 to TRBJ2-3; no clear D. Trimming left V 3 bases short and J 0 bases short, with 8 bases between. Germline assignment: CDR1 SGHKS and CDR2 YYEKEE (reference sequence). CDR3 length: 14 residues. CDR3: CASSSEISTDTQYF. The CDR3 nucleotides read TGTGCCAGCAGCTCGGAGATTAGCACAGATACGCAGTATTTT.

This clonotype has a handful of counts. CDR3 sequence reads: CSVVGGDRPAYEQYF. The CDR3 region has the DNA TGCAGCGTTGTGGGGGGGGACCGGCCGGCCTACGAGCAGTACTTC. This rearrangement joins TRBV29-1 to TRBJ2-7, with 7 bases lining up with TRBD2. Germline V CDR1 and CDR2: SQVTM, ANQGSEA. The V segment lost 4 bases and the J segment 2 bases; nucleotides outside the gene matches: 11. The CDR3 loop spans 15 amino acids.

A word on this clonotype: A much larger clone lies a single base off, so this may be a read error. CDR3 nucleotide sequence: TGTGCCGGCAGTTTTGGGGGGGCCTTAGAAGCTTTCTTT. It specifies CAGSFGGALEAFF. The chain has TRBV12-3 or TRBV12-4 and TRBJ1-1, with a weak D call TRBD1 (6 bases). CDR3 length equals 13 residues.

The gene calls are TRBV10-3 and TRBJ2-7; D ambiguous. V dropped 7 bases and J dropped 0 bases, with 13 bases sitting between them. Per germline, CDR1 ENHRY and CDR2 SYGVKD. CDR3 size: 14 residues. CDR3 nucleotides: TGTGCCATCACTCCAGACTCCGGCTCCTACGAGCAGTACTTC. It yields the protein CAITPDSGSYEQYF.

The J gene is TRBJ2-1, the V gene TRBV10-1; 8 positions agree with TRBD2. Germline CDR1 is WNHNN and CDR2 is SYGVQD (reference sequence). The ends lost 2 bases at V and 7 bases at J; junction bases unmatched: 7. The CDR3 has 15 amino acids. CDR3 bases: TGCGCCAGCAGTGAGGGGGTAGCGGGACCGAATGAGCAGTTCTTC. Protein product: CASSEGVAGPNEQFF.

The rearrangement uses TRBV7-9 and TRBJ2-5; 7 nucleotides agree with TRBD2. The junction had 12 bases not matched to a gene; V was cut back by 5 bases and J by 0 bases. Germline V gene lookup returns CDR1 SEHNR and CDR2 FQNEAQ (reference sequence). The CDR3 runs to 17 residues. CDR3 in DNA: TGTGCCAGCAGCCCGCCGTTCGCGGGAGATTACCAAGAGACCCAGTACTTC. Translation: CASSPPFAGDYQETQYF.